This T cell receptor (beta chain) was profiled in a study of Graves' ophthalmopathy and Graves' hyperthyroidism. This clonotype occurred many times. Amplification of TCR beta CDR3 regions used RNA transcripts. The first round was an RT-PCR with HTBI primers, and the second round was a multiplex PCR. MiXCR was run by TCRdb on the multiplex PCR reads, yielding one entry per CDR3 protein. Of a few hundred thousand distinct CDR3 sequences in the sample, 18% were seen once. In germline, CDR1 is SQVTM, CDR2 ANQGSEA. CDR3 length: 14 amino acids. Trimming cost V 2 bases and J 1 base, with 11 bases left between them. Thyroid ultrasound, orbital computed tomography, TRAb, serum thyroxine and clinical symptoms formed the basis of diagnosis.

The sequencing input was peripheral blood. This chain connects TRBV29-1 to TRBJ1-1; perhaps TRBD1 as D (6 bases). This receptor was obtained from a woman aged 18-30 years with Graves' ophthalmopathy. This chain's CDR3 is CSVEMGHGNTEAFF. CDR3 nucleotide sequence: TGCAGCGTTGAAATGGGACATGGGAACACTGAAGCTTTCTTT. The full variable domain, in which reference TRBV29-1 and TRBJ1-1 provide the parts outside the CDR3, is SAVISQKPSRDICQRGTSLTIQCQVDSQVTMMFWYRQQPGQSLTLIATANQGSEATYESGFVIDKFPISRPNLTFSTLTVSNMSPEDSSIYLCSVEMGHGNTEAFFGQGTRLTVV.